This TCR beta chain was recorded in a study of graft-versus-host responses after intestinal transplantation. This clone was recorded a few times. No antigen is known for it. CDR1 MNHEY and CDR2 SVGAGI come from the germline V gene. The germline V and J ends were trimmed by 0 bases and 6 bases, with 5 bases remaining between them. The CDR3 is 13 amino acids. The protocol was immunoSEQ multiplex PCR, while the TCRdb copy is restricted to in-frame clones and leaves out a portion. The sample has 50,000 to 75,000 clones; about 94% are singletons. Sequences were derived from unstimulated CD4+ T cells sorted from spleen or lymph node cells, sampled before transplant. The TCR sequence derives from a human donor who was the organ donor for an intestinal transplant. The chain uses TRBV6-5 and TRBJ2-2, with a tentative D call TRBD1 (5 bases). The CDR3 nucleotides are TGTGCCAGCAGTTACTCGACAGCCGGGGAGCTGTTTTTT. Residues: CASSYSTAGELFF.